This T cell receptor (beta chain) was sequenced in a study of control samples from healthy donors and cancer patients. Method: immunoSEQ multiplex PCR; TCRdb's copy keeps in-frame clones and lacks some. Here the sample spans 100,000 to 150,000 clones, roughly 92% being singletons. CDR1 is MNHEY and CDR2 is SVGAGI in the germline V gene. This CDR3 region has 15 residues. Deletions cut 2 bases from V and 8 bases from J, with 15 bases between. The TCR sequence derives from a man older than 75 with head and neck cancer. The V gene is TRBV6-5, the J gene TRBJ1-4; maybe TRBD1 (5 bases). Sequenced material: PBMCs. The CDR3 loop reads CASSYGHGVTEKLFF. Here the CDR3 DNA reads TGTGCCAGCAGTTACGGACACGGGGTGACGGAAAAACTGTTTTTT.